These 3 T cell receptor beta chains originate from one sample sequenced in a study of STAT5B mutations in CD4+ large granular lymphocyte leukemia. Only in-frame clones appear in the TCRdb table, and some are missing; sequencing was by immunoSEQ multiplex PCR. The repertoire holds under 40,000 clones, 78% seen once, with approximately 2.5% in the top ten. The sample consisted of CD4+ T cells from blood buffy coats. The source is a human donor in good health.

The CDR3 sequence is CASSPRRGRRYNEQFF. CDR3 DNA sequence: TGTGCCAGTAGTCCCCGACGGGGGCGGAGATACAATGAGCAGTTCTTC. This chain joins TRBV19 and TRBJ2-1, with D perhaps matching TRBD1 or TRBD2 (6 bases each). Trimming took 5 bases from V and 4 from J, leaving 18 bases between them. Germline CDR1 and CDR2: LNHDA and SQIVND (reference sequence). CDR3 length: 16 amino acids.

This rearrangement joins TRBV28 to TRBJ2-5; 8 bases match TRBD1. The germline V gene has CDR1 MDHEN and CDR2 SYDVKM. V shed 6 bases and J 4 bases; nucleotides not matched to a gene: 4. The CDR3 spans 13 residues. The CDR3 region has the DNA TGTGCCAGCAGCTACAGGGGGATAGAGACCCAGTACTTC. Translation gives CASSYRGIETQYF.

V is TRBV28 and J is TRBJ1-2; TRBD1 matches 9 bases. Unmatched junction bases numbered 7, after V lost 6 bases and J lost 8 bases. Germline CDR1 reads MDHEN; CDR2 reads SYDVKM. The CDR3 is made up of 13 amino acids. The CDR3 loop is CASRRDRAGGYTF. CDR3 bases: TGTGCCAGCAGGAGGGACAGGGCAGGAGGCTACACCTTC.